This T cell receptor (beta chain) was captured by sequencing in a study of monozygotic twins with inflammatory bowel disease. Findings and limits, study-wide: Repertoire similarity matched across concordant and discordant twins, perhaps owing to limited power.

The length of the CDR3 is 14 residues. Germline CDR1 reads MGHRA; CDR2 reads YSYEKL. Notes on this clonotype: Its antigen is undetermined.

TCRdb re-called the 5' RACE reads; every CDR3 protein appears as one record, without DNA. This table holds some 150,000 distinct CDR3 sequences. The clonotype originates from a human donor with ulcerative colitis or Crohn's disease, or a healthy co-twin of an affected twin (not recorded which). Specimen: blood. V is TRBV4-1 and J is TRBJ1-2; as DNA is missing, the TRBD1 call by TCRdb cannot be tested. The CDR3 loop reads CASSQGHRAYGYTF.